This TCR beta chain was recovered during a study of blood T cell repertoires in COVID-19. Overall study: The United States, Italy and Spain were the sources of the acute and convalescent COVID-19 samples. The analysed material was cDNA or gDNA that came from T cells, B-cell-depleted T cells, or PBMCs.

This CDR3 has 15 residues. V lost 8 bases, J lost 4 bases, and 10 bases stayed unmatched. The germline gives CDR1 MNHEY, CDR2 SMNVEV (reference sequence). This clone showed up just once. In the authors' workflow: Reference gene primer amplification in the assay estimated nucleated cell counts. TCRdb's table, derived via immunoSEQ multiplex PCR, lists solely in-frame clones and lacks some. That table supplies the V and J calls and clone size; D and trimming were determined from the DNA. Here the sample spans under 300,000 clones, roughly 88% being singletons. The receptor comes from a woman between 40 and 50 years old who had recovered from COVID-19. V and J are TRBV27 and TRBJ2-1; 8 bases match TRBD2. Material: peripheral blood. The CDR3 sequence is CASQLGGGTYNEQFF. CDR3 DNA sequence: TGTGCCAGCCAACTTGGCGGGGGGACTTACAATGAGCAGTTCTTC.